This T cell receptor beta chain originates from a study of human T cells and chemical hapten exposure. Study results and limitations: Sensitization with DPC brought no change to TCRs above 1 in 1000 in frequency.

Time point defined: healthy volunteer bleed at 6 weeks. Unfractionated whole blood was the source from which total RNA was extracted. V lost 6 bases, J lost 1 base, and 3 bases stayed unmatched. There are 14 residues in the CDR3. Germline CDR1 reads MNHEY; CDR2 reads SVGAGI. A single record per CDR3 protein comes from TCRdb applying MiXCR to the RACE reads. The sample consists of 35,000 to 55,000 distinct CDR3 sequences, 3.7% of them appearing once. This clonotype came up many times. What it binds is not known. This clonotype originated in a human donor in good health. Some clones in this sample may be carry-over from other donors' samples. V and J are TRBV6-5 and TRBJ2-3, with 8 bases aligning to TRBD1. The sequenced sample was whole blood. CDR3 sequence: CASSLTGGTDTQYF. CDR3 nucleotides: TGTGCCAGCAGCCTGACAGGGGGCACAGATACGCAGTATTTT.